This T cell receptor (beta chain) was sequenced for a study of human T cells and chemical hapten exposure. In this sample, this clonotype turned up a few times. Authors' data handling: Approximately 99,000 TCRs per sample was the median, with a range of roughly 23,224 to 750,000. TCRdb passed the RACE reads through MiXCR, listing each CDR3 protein once. The V and J calls were not made by the authors but by TCRdb's processing. The sample has some 350,000 distinct CDR3 sequences, around 6% seen once. Time point given: patch test 2, 6 weeks after DPC sensitization. Treatment given: therapeutic diphenylcyclopropenone sensitization with weekly scalp DPC. This CDR3 contains 16 residues. V gave up 7 bases and J gave up 2 bases, with 17 bases separating them. CDR1 and CDR2 (germline): MNHNY, SVGAGI (reference sequence).

The rearrangement links TRBV6-6 to TRBJ2-2; unclear D gene. The sample consisted of whole blood, taken in connection with sensitization to the hapten diphenylcyclopropenone (DPC). The sequence was collected from a woman younger than 30 with alopecia areata. Some clones in this sample may be carry-over from other donors' samples. CDR3 residues: CASKAKEQTNTGELFF. The DNA of the CDR3 is TGTGCCAGCAAAGCTAAAGAACAGACAAACACCGGGGAGCTGTTTTTT.